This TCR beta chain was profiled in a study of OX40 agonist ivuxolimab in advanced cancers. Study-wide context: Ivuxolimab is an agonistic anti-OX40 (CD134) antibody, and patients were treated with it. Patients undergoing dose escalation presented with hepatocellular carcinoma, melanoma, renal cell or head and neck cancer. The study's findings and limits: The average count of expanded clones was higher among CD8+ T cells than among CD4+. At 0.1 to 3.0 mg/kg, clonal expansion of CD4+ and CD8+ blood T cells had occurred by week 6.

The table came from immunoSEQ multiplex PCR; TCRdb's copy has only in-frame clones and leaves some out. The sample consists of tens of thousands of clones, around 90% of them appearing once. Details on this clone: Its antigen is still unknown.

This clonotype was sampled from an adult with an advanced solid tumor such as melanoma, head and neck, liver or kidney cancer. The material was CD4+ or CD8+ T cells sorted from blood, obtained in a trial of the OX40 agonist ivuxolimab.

The CDR3 loop reads CASSIGQGSYNEQFF. Here the CDR3 DNA reads TGTGCCAGTAGTATCGGACAGGGCTCCTACAATGAGCAGTTCTTC. The V gene is TRBV19, the J gene TRBJ2-1; 8 nucleotides line up with TRBD1. Germline V gene sequence: CDR1 LNHDA, CDR2 SQIVND (reference sequence). The CDR3 is 15 residues long. The ends lost 3 bases at V and 0 bases at J; junction bases unmatched: 1.